The table lists the clone carrying this TCR beta chain with a count of one. Its antigen is undetermined. The sample is drawn from a study of T cell responses to AZD1222 COVID-19 vaccine. Overall study findings and caveats: White British people made up most donors, females outnumbered males, and clonal diversity was possibly underestimated. Repertoires were obtained solely post-peak T cell response. Vaccine-associated CD4 TCRs ranged over spike, dominating at 160-218 and 743-854. Nearly half of spike-specific TCRs reportedly target unmutated variant regions.

TCRdb's table, derived via immunoSEQ multiplex PCR, lists solely in-frame clones and lacks some. Of approximately 190,000 clones detected, around 87% appear once; the ten largest clones hold approximately 2.5%. Germline V gene data show CDR1 as SGDLS and CDR2 as YYNGEE. This CDR3 has 15 amino acids. Trimming removed 0 bases from V and 1 base from J; junction bases left unmatched: 2. The sample consisted of peripheral blood, taken on day 0 of MenACWY control vaccination. This chain joins TRBV9 and TRBJ2-7; 9 positions match TRBD1. The sequence was collected from an adult in good health. CDR3 sequence (DNA): TGTGCCAGCAGCGTAGGGACAGGGGTATCCTACGAGCAGTACTTC. Translation: CASSVGTGVSYEQYF.